These T cell receptor beta chains were read from a single sample in a study of T cell responses to AZD1222 COVID-19 vaccine. The protocol was immunoSEQ multiplex PCR, while the TCRdb copy is restricted to in-frame clones and leaves out a portion. The data hold about 150,000 clones, with roughly 89% observed a single time. The sequencing here drew on peripheral blood, taken on day 0 of AZD1222 vaccination. Source of these receptors: an adult in good health. The CDR3 runs from the conserved cysteine through the conserved F or W. Each record gives: J gene, V gene, clone size, D gene, CDR3 DNA, CDR3 protein. A D gene is named only where the DNA matches it firmly. The size of a clone is reported for some rows only, either as once, few or many, or as a class for expanded clones.

TRBJ2-1,TRBV5-8,.,TRBD2,TGTGCCTCCCCCCAGGGACTAGTCGTCTACAATGAGCAGTTCTTC,CASPQGLVVYNEQFF
TRBJ2-2,TRBV2,.,.,TGTGCCAGCAAACGGGCGGGAACGAACACCGGGGAGCTGTTTTTT,CASKRAGTNTGELFF
TRBJ1-1,TRBV30,.,.,TGTGCCTGGAGTGTACACTTGAACACTGAAGCTTTCTTT,CAWSVHLNTEAFF
TRBJ2-2,TRBV4-3,.,.,TGCGCCAGCAGCCAAGATGGGGGACACTACACCGGGGAGCTGTTTTTT,CASSQDGGHYTGELFF
TRBJ1-3,TRBV12-3/TRBV12-4,.,TRBD1,TGTGCCAGCAGGCAGGGGGTTACGCCCACCATATATTTT,CASRQGVTPTIYF
TRBJ1-4,TRBV30,.,TRBD1,TGTGCCTGTCCGACAGGGGCGAATGAAAAACTGTTTTTT,CACPTGANEKLFF
TRBJ2-5,TRBV5-6,.,TRBD1,TGTGCCAGCAGCTGGGACAGGGTGAGGGAGACCCAGTACTTC,CASSWDRVRETQYF
TRBJ2-1,TRBV5-5,.,TRBD1,TGTGCCAGCAGCTTGCGCGGACAGGGGTACAATGAGCAGTTCTTC,CASSLRGQGYNEQFF
TRBJ2-1,TRBV7-9,.,TRBD2,TGTGCCAGCAGCAACCCGGAGGGACTAGCGGTCGATGAGCAGTTCTTC,CASSNPEGLAVDEQFF
TRBJ2-3,TRBV4-3,.,.,TGCGCCAGCAGCCAAGAATCGGCCCAAAATACGCAGTATTTT,CASSQESAQNTQYF
TRBJ2-5,TRBV29-1,.,TRBD1,TGCAGCGTCAGAGGACAGGCAACTGGGACCCAGTACTTC,CSVRGQATGTQYF
TRBJ1-2,TRBV10-3,.,TRBD1,TGTGCCATCAACCGGGACAGCTTACAGGGCTACACCTTC,CAINRDSLQGYTF
TRBJ2-5,TRBV29-1,few,.,TGCAGCGCCACCGGGACGTACGGGGGAGAGACCCAGTACTTC,CSATGTYGGETQYF
TRBJ1-5,TRBV3-1/TRBV3-2,.,.,TGTGCCAGCAGCCAAGGGTATAGCAATCAGCCCCAGCATTTT,CASSQGYSNQPQHF
TRBJ1-1,TRBV14,.,TRBD1,TGTGCCAGCAGCCAAAGGGACAGATTTAATGAAGCTTTCTTT,CASSQRDRFNEAFF
TRBJ2-2,TRBV5-1,once,TRBD2,TGCGCCAGCAGTCGAATTCCGGGAGGAAACACCGGGGAGCTGTTTTTT,CASSRIPGGNTGELFF
TRBJ1-1,TRBV13,.,.,TGTGCCAGCACCTCTTGGCGGGTAAACAACACTGAAGCTTTCTTT,CASTSWRVNNTEAFF
TRBJ2-2,TRBV30,.,TRBD2,TGTGCCTGGAGGCCCGGTCCGGGACTAGCGGGAGTGCGCACCGGGGAGCTGTTTTTT,CAWRPGPGLAGVRTGELFF
TRBJ1-3,TRBV11-3,.,.,TGTGCCAGCAGCAACGACCCTGGAAACACCATATATTTT,CASSNDPGNTIYF
TRBJ1-1,TRBV9,.,.,TGTGCCAGCAGCCTACGGGGGGACCCTCTTTTGTTTGAAGCTTTCTTT,CASSLRGDPLLFEAFF
TRBJ1-5,TRBV19,.,.,TGTGCCAGTAGTTTTTATGAGTTAGGGTCACAGGCCTTCCTGGCGACGAGATTGACCCAGCATTTT,CASSFYELGSQAFLATRLTQHF
TRBJ2-1,TRBV9,.,TRBD2,TGTGCCAGCAATACTCCTAGCGGAAAACTCTCCTACAATGAGCAGTTCTTC,CASNTPSGKLSYNEQFF
TRBJ2-1,TRBV30,.,TRBD1,TGTGCCTACGCGCCCCGGGACAGCCCCTACAATGAGCAGTTCTTC,CAYAPRDSPYNEQFF
TRBJ1-2,TRBV7-9,.,.,TGTGCCCAATCGTCGACACAGAACTATGGCTACACCTTC,CAQSSTQNYGYTF
TRBJ1-1,TRBV6-6,.,.,TGTGCCAGCAGTTACGGCCAGAACACTGAAGCTTTCTTT,CASSYGQNTEAFF
TRBJ1-1,TRBV7-9,.,.,TGTGCCAGCAGCTTAGGAGCCGGGTTCACTGAAGCTTTCTTT,CASSLGAGFTEAFF
TRBJ2-7,TRBV6-2/TRBV6-3,.,.,TGTGCCAGCAGTTACAGCGATTACGAGCAGTACTTC,CASSYSDYEQYF
TRBJ2-5,TRBV6-5,.,TRBD1,TGTGCCAGCAGTTACTCTACAGGGGACCAAGAGACCCAGTACTTC,CASSYSTGDQETQYF
TRBJ2-2,TRBV24-1,.,.,TGTGCCACCAGTGAATCCCCGCGCGAGGCCTACACCGGGGAGCTGTTTTTT,CATSESPREAYTGELFF
TRBJ1-3,TRBV29-1,once,.,TGCAGCGTTAAGGACGATTTCTCTGGAAACACCATATATTTT,CSVKDDFSGNTIYF
TRBJ2-7,TRBV19,.,.,TGTGCCAGTAGTATAGGCCCCCGGGGCCCCCGTTCCTACGAGCAGTACTTC,CASSIGPRGPRSYEQYF
TRBJ1-2,TRBV18,.,.,TGTGCCAGCTCACCAGGGGAGGATGGCTACACCTTC,CASSPGEDGYTF
TRBJ1-3,TRBV19,.,.,TGTGCCAGTAGTATGGACAGATACTCTGGAAACACCATATATTTT,CASSMDRYSGNTIYF